These T cell receptor beta chains were read from a single sample in a study of T-cell memory formation after mild COVID-19. Via MiXCR, TCRdb re-called the 5' RACE reads, giving one row per CDR3 protein. The repertoire has 190,000 or so distinct CDR3 sequences, about 10% of them found once; the top ten carry approximately 3%. The sample was PBMCs or a T cell subset sorted from them (not recorded which). Every receptor here comes from a young man who had mild COVID-19 (a few samples of this study predate the infection). Cell type and time point are not known. Each CDR3 is given with its conserved first and last residue. The D gene is left open where the match is weak. Rows give clone size only sometimes, using once, few, many, or a class for an expanded clone.

length,size,J,V,D,DNA,CDR3
13,NA,TRBJ1-3,TRBV12-3/TRBV12-4,NA,TGTGCCAGCAGTTTCAGCGAACGCACCACCATATATTTT,CASSFSERTTIYF
17,NA,TRBJ1-1,TRBV2,NA,TGTGCCAGCAGTGAAATTCGGCAGATTCTTATGAACACTGAAGCTTTCTTT,CASSEIRQILMNTEAFF
13,many,TRBJ2-2,TRBV24-1,NA,TGTGCCACCAGAGGGGTTCTTCGCGGGGAGCTGTTTTTT,CATRGVLRGELFF
13,NA,TRBJ2-1,TRBV7-2,NA,TGTGACAGCAGCTCGAGTAGGCTCGGAGAGCAGTTCTTC,CDSSSSRLGEQFF
18,few,TRBJ1-1,TRBV3-1,NA,TGTGCCAGCAGCCCGACGCGGGGGGCCCAACTAATGAACACTGAAGCTTTCTTT,CASSPTRGAQLMNTEAFF
17,NA,TRBJ2-2,TRBV5-6,TRBD2,TGTGCCAGCAGCTTGGCGTCTAGCGGGAGCAACACCGGGGAGCTGTTTTTT,CASSLASSGSNTGELFF
14,many,TRBJ1-6,TRBV7-9,TRBD1,TGTGCCAGCAGCTTTACAGGGGTTAATTCACCCCTCCACTTT,CASSFTGVNSPLHF
17,few,TRBJ2-3,TRBV7-3,TRBD2,TGTGCCAGCAGCGCCTGGGGACGGGCTAGCGGGAAAGATACGCAGTATTTT,CASSAWGRASGKDTQYF
17,few,TRBJ2-3,TRBV9,NA,TGTGCCAGCAGCGTAGACGTCCCGGACGGGCCCAGGAATACGCAGTATTTT,CASSVDVPDGPRNTQYF
16,NA,TRBJ1-2,TRBV5-1,TRBD1,TGCGCCAGCAGCTCGGGACAGGGGGCGCCTTTGGGCGGCTACACCTTC,CASSSGQGAPLGGYTF
14,many,TRBJ1-1,TRBV5-1,NA,TGCGCCAGCACCCCGGAGGTTATGAACACTGAAGCTTTCTTT,CASTPEVMNTEAFF
16,NA,TRBJ1-6,TRBV20-1,NA,TGCAGTGCTAGAGTGACCGGGAGCTCCTATAATTCACCCCTCCACTTT,CSARVTGSSYNSPLHF
16,NA,TRBJ1-2,TRBV9,TRBD1,TGTGCCAGCAGCCCGAGGGACAGAGCCCTTACCTATGGCTACACCTTC,CASSPRDRALTYGYTF
13,NA,TRBJ1-5,TRBV3-1,NA,TGTGCCAGCAGCCAAGCCCTCGGGCAGCCCCAGCATTTT,CASSQALGQPQHF
14,few,TRBJ1-2,TRBV5-1,NA,TGCGCCAGCAGCTTGGCGTCGCCCGACGACGGCTACACCTTC,CASSLASPDDGYTF
15,NA,TRBJ2-2,TRBV4-1,NA,TGCGCCAGCAGCCCCGGGACTTGGAACACCGGGGAGCTGTTTTTT,CASSPGTWNTGELFF
12,few,TRBJ2-5,TRBV5-1,NA,TGCGCCAGCAGCTTGGCCGGACGGACCCAGTACTTC,CASSLAGRTQYF
14,NA,TRBJ2-3,TRBV12-3/TRBV12-4,NA,TGTGCCAGCAGTTTGACGACTAGCACAGATACGCAGTATTTT,CASSLTTSTDTQYF
16,few,TRBJ2-2,TRBV28,NA,TGTGCCAGCAGTTTAGAAAGTACGGGGAAAACCGGGGAGCTGTTTTTT,CASSLESTGKTGELFF
16,many,TRBJ2-1,TRBV6-6,NA,TGTGCCAGCAGCCCAGGTTTTGGGGAAGGTCGCAATGAGCAGTTCTTC,CASSPGFGEGRNEQFF
13,few,TRBJ1-1,TRBV4-2,NA,TGTGCCAGCAGGGAGGGGGATTACACTGAAGCTTTCTTT,CASREGDYTEAFF
16,many,TRBJ2-7,TRBV12-3/TRBV12-4,TRBD2,TGTGCCAGCAGTCCCCTTGGAGGGACTAGCTCCTACGAGCAGTACTTC,CASSPLGGTSSYEQYF
14,NA,TRBJ2-3,TRBV7-2,NA,TGTGCCAGCAGCCTAAGACAGTACACAGATACGCAGTATTTT,CASSLRQYTDTQYF
16,NA,TRBJ2-5,TRBV6-6,TRBD1,TGTGCCAGCAAGGATGAGGGGGCCGAATACCAAGAGACCCAGTACTTC,CASKDEGAEYQETQYF
17,NA,TRBJ1-5,TRBV4-3,NA,TGCGCCAGCAGCCAGATGATCGACGGGGGGCATTTCGGGCCCCAGCATTTT,CASSQMIDGGHFGPQHF
15,few,TRBJ1-6,TRBV4-3,NA,TGCGCCAGCAGCCAAGAAGGCCAGGTCGGTTCACCCCTCCACTTT,CASSQEGQVGSPLHF
14,NA,TRBJ1-1,TRBV4-3,NA,TGCGCCAGCAGCCGCCATACTTCGAACACTGAAGCTTTCTTT,CASSRHTSNTEAFF
13,NA,TRBJ2-5,TRBV11-2,NA,TGTGCCAGCAGTCGACAGGAACAAGAGACCCAGTACTTC,CASSRQEQETQYF
15,few,TRBJ1-1,TRBV6-2/TRBV6-3,TRBD1,TGTGCCAGCAGTCCAAGACAGGGGGCGGACACTGAAGCTTTCTTT,CASSPRQGADTEAFF
15,few,TRBJ2-5,TRBV20-1,NA,TGCAGTGCTAGAGAGGGGGGGACAGCTAAAGAGACCCAGTACTTC,CSAREGGTAKETQYF
13,NA,TRBJ2-1,TRBV29-1,NA,TGCACTCTAGGGGTCAGCGTTCAGAATGAGCAGTTCTTC,CTLGVSVQNEQFF
14,few,TRBJ2-7,TRBV7-6,NA,TGTGCCAGCAGCTTAGCGCAAGGCGGGAAGGAGCAGTACTTC,CASSLAQGGKEQYF
15,few,TRBJ2-3,TRBV4-3,TRBD2,TGCGCCAGCAGCGGTAGCGGGGGGCCTACAGATACGCAGTATTTT,CASSGSGGPTDTQYF
15,few,TRBJ1-3,TRBV4-2,NA,TGTGCCAGCAGCCAAGGGAACAGGGTTGGAAACACCATATATTTT,CASSQGNRVGNTIYF
15,NA,TRBJ2-3,TRBV28,NA,TGTGCCAGCAGTTTGTGGGGCGACGGGTCAGATACGCAGTATTTT,CASSLWGDGSDTQYF
12,few,TRBJ2-3,TRBV5-8,NA,TGTGCCAGCAGCTTGGACCAAGATACGCAGTATTTT,CASSLDQDTQYF
15,few,TRBJ1-1,TRBV18,TRBD1,TGTGCCAGCTCACCATACGGGACAGAGAACACTGAAGCTTTCTTT,CASSPYGTENTEAFF
16,NA,TRBJ2-5,TRBV7-8,NA,TGTGCCAGCAGCTTACACCGGGGGATTAACCAAGAGACCCAGTACTTC,CASSLHRGINQETQYF
16,many,TRBJ2-4,TRBV6-4,TRBD2,TGTGCCAGCACCACTACTAGCGGGGGATGGGAGGACATTCAGTACTTC,CASTTTSGGWEDIQYF
15,many,TRBJ1-4,TRBV5-1,NA,TGCGCCAGCAGCTTGGGACTAGGAGAGGGAGAAAAACTGTTTTTT,CASSLGLGEGEKLFF
14,NA,TRBJ1-1,TRBV9,NA,TGTGCCAGCAGCATCAGCGGGGGGGCCACTGAAGCTTTCTTT,CASSISGGATEAFF
15,NA,TRBJ2-7,TRBV6-2/TRBV6-3,NA,TGTGCCAGCAGGGACGCGGGTCTTCGATCCTACGAGCAGTACTTC,CASRDAGLRSYEQYF
15,few,TRBJ2-5,TRBV7-9,TRBD1,TGTGCCAGCAGCCTTAACAGGGACAGGAGGGAGACCCAGTACTTC,CASSLNRDRRETQYF
10,NA,TRBJ1-2,TRBV20-1,NA,TGCAGTGCTGGAGGTCGGGACGGTTCCTTC,CSAGGRDGSF
13,few,TRBJ1-1,TRBV10-3,NA,TGTGCCATCAGTGTGAACGGGAACACTGAAGCTTTCTTT,CAISVNGNTEAFF
13,NA,TRBJ2-7,TRBV7-9,TRBD1,TGTGCCAGCAGCTTCAACGACAGGGGCGAGCAGTACTTC,CASSFNDRGEQYF
15,few,TRBJ2-5,TRBV20-1,TRBD1,TGCAGTGTTAAAGGACAGGGGGGGACAAAAGAGACCCAGTACTTC,CSVKGQGGTKETQYF
14,few,TRBJ1-2,TRBV4-3,NA,TGCGCCAGCAGCCAAGATCAGGGAAGCTATGGCTACACCTTC,CASSQDQGSYGYTF
13,NA,TRBJ2-1,TRBV5-4,NA,TGTGCCAGCAGTCCAGCGGTAAGGAATGAGCAGTTCTTC,CASSPAVRNEQFF
14,NA,TRBJ2-5,TRBV5-4,TRBD1,TGTGCCAGTAGCGAAAGGGACAGCAAAGAGACCGAGTACTTC,CASSERDSKETEYF
13,NA,TRBJ2-3,TRBV12-3/TRBV12-4,NA,TGTGCCAGCAGCCGTCAGGGTGGGGATACGCAGTATTTT,CASSRQGGDTQYF
15,few,TRBJ1-4,TRBV6-5,TRBD1,TGTGCCAGCAGTACAGGGGGACAGGGAGTGGAAAAACTGTTTTTT,CASSTGGQGVEKLFF
16,few,TRBJ1-1,TRBV19,TRBD1,TGTGCCAGTAGTACGCGAGCCAGGGGGCCGAACACTGAAGCTTTCTTT,CASSTRARGPNTEAFF
15,few,TRBJ2-1,TRBV4-3,NA,TGCGCCAGCAGCCAAGTAGGGGGGGGCGTCAATGAGCAGTTCTTC,CASSQVGGGVNEQFF
12,NA,TRBJ2-2,TRBV5-6,NA,TGTGCCAGCAGCTTCTTCCCCGGGGAGCTGTTTTTT,CASSFFPGELFF
15,few,TRBJ2-1,TRBV18,TRBD2,TGTGCCAGCTCACCATTCGGGGGGGTCTACAATGGGCAGTTCTTC,CASSPFGGVYNGQFF
14,NA,TRBJ2-3,TRBV4-1,NA,TGCGCCAGCAGCCAAGACACTGCCGTGGATACGCAGTATTTT,CASSQDTAVDTQYF
14,NA,TRBJ2-5,TRBV6-5,NA,TGTGCCAGCCGAAAAGGGCTAGCTGCTGAGACCCAGTACTTC,CASRKGLAAETQYF